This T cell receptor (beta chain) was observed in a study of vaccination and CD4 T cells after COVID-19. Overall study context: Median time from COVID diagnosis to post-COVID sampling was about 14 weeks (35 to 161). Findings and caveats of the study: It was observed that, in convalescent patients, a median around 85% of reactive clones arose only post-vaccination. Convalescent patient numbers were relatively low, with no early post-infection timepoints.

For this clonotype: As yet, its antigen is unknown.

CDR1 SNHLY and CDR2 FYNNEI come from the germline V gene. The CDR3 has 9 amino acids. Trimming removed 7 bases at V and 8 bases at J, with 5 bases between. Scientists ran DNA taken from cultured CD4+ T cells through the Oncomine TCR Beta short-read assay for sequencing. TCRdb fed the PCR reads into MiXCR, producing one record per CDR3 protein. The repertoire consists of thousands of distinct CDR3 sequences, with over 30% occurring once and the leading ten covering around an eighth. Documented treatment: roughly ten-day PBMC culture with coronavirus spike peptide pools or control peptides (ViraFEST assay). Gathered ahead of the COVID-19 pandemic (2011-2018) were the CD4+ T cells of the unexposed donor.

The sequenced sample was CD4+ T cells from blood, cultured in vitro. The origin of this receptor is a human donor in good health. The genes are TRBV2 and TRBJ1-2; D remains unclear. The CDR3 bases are TGTGCCAGCAACGAGGGCTACACCTTC. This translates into CASNEGYTF. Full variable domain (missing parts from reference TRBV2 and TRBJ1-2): EPEVTQTPSHQVTQMGQEVILRCVPISNHLYFYWYRQILGQKVEFLVSFYNNEISEKSEIFDDQFSVERPDGSNFTLKIRSTKLEDSAMYFCASNEGYTFGSGTRLTVV.